This entry describes one T cell receptor (beta chain). Its target is unknown. TCRdb redid the calling of the 5' RACE reads with MiXCR, one entry per CDR3 protein. Here the sample spans about 190,000 distinct CDR3 sequences, around a sixth being singletons. The source of the sample is a study of identical twins. Study outcomes and limitations: Within monozygotic twins, out-of-frame TCR alpha sharing was underestimated by the models. The authors noted that invariant MAIT and iNKT cells could partly confound zero-insertion analyses.

Germline CDR1 reads LGHDT; CDR2 reads YNNKEL (reference sequence). Trimming took 4 bases from V and 10 from J, leaving 16 bases between them. The CDR3 spans 14 residues. A further study also used this sample, focusing on T cells expressing NK-cell markers. From that paper: Among four donors, these clonotypes also ranked first in the CD3+CD56-NKG2C+ fraction.

This clonotype was sampled from a woman between 18 and 30 years old in good health. The sequencing input was CD8+ T cells sorted from blood. The chain links TRBV3-1 to TRBJ1-4, with D hard to call. The CDR3 region has the DNA TGTGCCAGCAGCCCACGGACCGGCGAGGGAAAACTGTTTTTT. Translating gives CASSPRTGEGKLFF.